Shown below are 26 T cell receptor beta chains from a single sample sequenced in a study of chemoradiotherapy in HPV16-positive cancers. Method: immunoSEQ multiplex PCR; TCRdb's copy keeps in-frame clones and lacks some. The sample contains approximately 13,000 clones, roughly 71% of which appear only once. The specimen was taken from a patient who underwent chemoradiotherapy. The source is a human donor with HPV-associated anogenital cancer.

In this sample, this clone turned up once. This chain uses TRBV11-3 with TRBJ2-7; 8 bases are a match to TRBD1. CDR1 SGHNT and CDR2 YENEEA come from the germline V gene. This CDR3 spans 18 amino acids. V trimming: 0 bases; J trimming: 3 bases; junction bases outside the gene matches: 13. The CDR3 bases are TGTGCCAGCAGCTTAGACCCCCCCGACAGGGGATACCTCTACGAGCAGTACTTC. Protein: CASSLDPPDRGYLYEQYF.

About this clone itself: Other nucleotide sequences from this sample produce the same CDR3. V gene TRBV19 combines with J gene TRBJ2-3; 9 nucleotides match TRBD1. This CDR3 region has 15 residues. Germline V gene data show CDR1 as LNHDA and CDR2 as SQIVND (reference sequence). The V gene end was trimmed by 6 bases and the J gene end by 4 bases; junction bases not matched to a gene: 8. The CDR3 DNA reads as TGTGCCAGTAGGATGACAGGGGGAAATGCAGATACGCAGTATTTT. It translates to CASRMTGGNADTQYF.

The gene calls are TRBV21-1 and TRBJ1-3; the table gives TRBD1 as D, unverified against the DNA. TRBV21-1 is assigned pseudogene status. The CDR3 is 16 residues long. In DNA form, the CDR3 reads TGTGCCAGCAGCAAAGGTAGGGACAGCTCTGGAAACACCATATATTTT. This translates into CASSKGRDSSGNTIYF.

This sequence joins TRBV7-6 and TRBJ2-1, with TRBD2 identical over 8 bases. Germline-derived CDR1 and CDR2 are SGHVS and FNYEAQ. Losses at the gene ends were 2 bases for V and 1 base for J; bases not matched to a gene: 4. The length of the CDR3 is 16 residues. The CDR3 sequence is CASSLLGGRSYNEQFF. For the CDR3, the DNA is TGTGCCAGCAGCTTACTCGGCGGGAGGTCCTACAATGAGCAGTTCTTC.

This clone was seen more than once but under ten times. The V gene is TRBV5-4, the J gene TRBJ1-1, with a weak D call TRBD1 (5 bases). Germline CDR1 is SGHNT and CDR2 is YYREEE (reference sequence). Deletions cut 4 bases from V and 1 base from J, with 11 bases between. This CDR3 has 14 amino acids. The CDR3 sequence is CASSPDTANTEAFF. The CDR3 nucleotides read TGTGCCAGCAGCCCGGACACCGCGAACACTGAAGCTTTCTTT.

CDR3 in DNA: TGTGCCAGCTCACCCCTCTCCGGGGGGCCAGATACGCAGTATTTT. It specifies CASSPLSGGPDTQYF. V usage is TRBV18 and J usage is TRBJ2-3; the D gene is possibly TRBD2 (7 bases). CDR1 KGHSH and CDR2 LQKENI come from the germline V gene. CDR3 length: 15 amino acids. Trimming removed 3 bases at V and 4 bases at J, with 14 bases between.

V and J are TRBV19 and TRBJ2-7; no firm D call. Germline V gene sequence: CDR1 LNHDA, CDR2 SQIVND (reference sequence). The V gene lost 3 bases and the J gene lost 6 bases, with 12 bases spanning the gap. The CDR3 covers 13 residues. This CDR3 reads CASSMLPFGEQYF. CDR3 sequence (DNA): TGTGCCAGTAGTATGCTACCCTTTGGCGAGCAGTACTTC.

Points on this clone: Additional DNA sequences in this sample encode the identical CDR3. The chain is built from TRBV7-9 and TRBJ2-7; D unresolved. With 0 bases removed from V and 0 bases from J, the gap between germline ends came to 3 bases. The CDR3 extends over 13 amino acids. Germline-derived CDR1 and CDR2 are SEHNR and FQNEAQ (reference sequence). This chain's CDR3 is CASSLASSYEQYF. CDR3 DNA: TGTGCCAGCAGCTTAGCCTCCTCCTACGAGCAGTACTTC.

This chain connects TRBV7-3 to TRBJ2-4; D perhaps matches TRBD2 (5 bases). V was trimmed by 1 base and J by 14 bases, leaving 18 bases between them. This CDR3 contains 14 residues. Germline loops: CDR1 SGHTA, CDR2 FQGTGA. The CDR3 DNA sequence: TGTGCCAGCAGCTTAAACAGCGGAGATAGCCAAAAGTACTTC. The encoded protein is CASSLNSGDSQKYF.

V gene TRBV29-1 combines with J gene TRBJ2-5; perhaps TRBD2 as D (5 bases). The V gene lost 4 bases and the J gene lost 4 bases, with 16 bases spanning the gap. CDR3 length equals 14 residues. The V gene's germline CDR1 is SQVTM and CDR2 ANQGSEA. CDR3 DNA: TGCAGCGTTGCCCCTCGGGATCTGGGAGAGACCCAGTACTTC. Amino acids: CSVAPRDLGETQYF.

This clone appeared a few times. The J gene is TRBJ2-3, the V gene TRBV19, with TRBD2 matching over 8 bases. Unmatched junction bases numbered 8, after V lost 5 bases and J lost 4 bases. This CDR3 is 15 amino acids long. From germline, CDR1 is LNHDA and CDR2 SQIVND (reference sequence). The CDR3 bases are TGTGCCAGTAGTCTTGCTAGCGGGCTAGCAGATACGCAGTATTTT. It specifies CASSLASGLADTQYF.

This chain uses TRBV28 with TRBJ2-3; 7 bases align to TRBD1. Germline trimming cut 4 bases from V and 0 bases from J; bases unmatched to any gene: 1. CDR1 is MDHEN, CDR2 SYDVKM, per germline. This CDR3 is built from 14 residues. CDR3 nucleotides: TGTGCCAGCAGTTCGGACAGGAGCACAGATACGCAGTATTTT. Protein: CASSSDRSTDTQYF.

V and J are TRBV19 and TRBJ1-5; the D gene is possibly TRBD1 (6 bases). Between the trimmed V and J ends, which lost 5 bases and 7 bases, there was a span of 12 bases. The germline CDR1 and CDR2 sequences are LNHDA and SQIVND (reference sequence). This CDR3 region has 13 residues. The CDR3 region has the DNA TGTGCCAGTAGTTCACAGGGATTGCAGCCCCAGCATTTT. Protein product: CASSSQGLQPQHF.

The CDR3 spells CASSQLTGTTPKLFF. The CDR3 DNA reads as TGCGCCAGCAGCCAACTTACCGGGACCACCCCTAAACTGTTTTTT. The chain links TRBV4-3 to TRBJ1-4; possible D gene TRBD1, 5 bases. V lost 2 bases and J lost 11, with 18 bases in between. Germline V CDR1 and CDR2: LGHNA, YSLEER. The CDR3 spans 15 residues.

The chain carries TRBV21-1 and TRBJ1-5; the table assigns TRBD1, which was not confirmed against the DNA. TRBV21-1 is assigned pseudogene status. The CDR3 length is 18 residues. The CDR3: CASSNTGQVRGVVQPQHF. CDR3 nucleotide sequence: TGTGCCAGCAGCAATACGGGACAGGTCCGGGGGGTGGTTCAGCCCCAGCATTTT.

A few counts support this clone. The chain joins TRBV6-1 to TRBJ2-1; 9 bases are a match to TRBD2. The V gene's germline CDR1 is MNHNS and CDR2 SASEGT. The CDR3 is 15 residues long. The V and J ends lost 1 base and 4 bases, in that order; junction bases with no gene match: 2. CDR3 bases: TGTGCCAGCAGTGAAGAAGCGGGAGGATACAATGAGCAGTTCTTC. The encoded protein is CASSEEAGGYNEQFF.

The chain combines TRBV25-1 with TRBJ1-1; no definite D call. Germline values: CDR1 MGHDK, CDR2 SYGVNS. The CDR3 consists of 13 residues. V was shortened by 5 bases and J by 0 bases, with 7 bases between the two germline ends. The CDR3 DNA is TGTGCCAGCAGTTCCACCCTGAACACTGAAGCTTTCTTT. It encodes CASSSTLNTEAFF.

The rearrangement links TRBV11-2 to TRBJ2-7, with TRBD2 matching 7 bases. Germline lookup yields CDR1 SGHAT and CDR2 FQNNGV. The CDR3 totals 15 residues. Unmatched junction bases numbered 8, after V lost 1 base and J lost 5 bases. CDR3 coding DNA: TGTGCCAGCAGCTTAGTAGGCGGGAGTAGGGACGAGCAGTACTTC. This gives the protein CASSLVGGSRDEQYF.

Comment on this clone: Other nucleotide sequences in the sample specify the same CDR3. This rearrangement joins TRBV14 to TRBJ2-1; perhaps TRBD1 as D (6 bases). Between the trimmed V and J ends, which lost 4 bases and 5 bases, there was a span of 9 bases. Looked up from germline, CDR1 is SGHDN and CDR2 is FVKESK. The CDR3 contains 13 residues. CDR3 nucleotides: TGTGCCAGCAGCCCGAAGGGGGACAATGAGCAGTTCTTC. The encoded protein is CASSPKGDNEQFF.

J is TRBJ2-7 and V is TRBV19; D might be TRBD1 or TRBD2, each matching 5 bases. Germline loops: CDR1 LNHDA, CDR2 SQIVND (reference sequence). Trimming cost V 7 bases and J 3 bases, with 13 bases left between them. This CDR3 has 13 residues. The CDR3 nucleotides read TGTGCCAGTATGGGACCCACCCACTACGAGCAGTACTTC. Residues: CASMGPTHYEQYF.

CDR3 sequence reads: CASSLTGGDETQYF. The CDR3 bases are TGTGCCAGCAGCCTCACAGGGGGCGATGAGACCCAGTACTTC. The chain combines TRBV11-1 with TRBJ2-5; 9 bases are shared with TRBD1. Trimming cost V 5 bases and J 5 bases; bases outside gene matches: 6. Germline values: CDR1 SGHAT, CDR2 FQDESV (reference sequence). The CDR3 has 14 amino acids.

The gene calls are TRBV28 and TRBJ2-7; 10 bases fit TRBD1. Losses at the gene ends were 6 bases for V and 0 bases for J; bases not matched to a gene: 8. CDR1 and CDR2 (germline): MDHEN, SYDVKM. This CDR3 has 16 residues. Written as DNA, the CDR3 is TGTGCCAGCAGCGCATCCGGGACAGGGGTCTCCTACGAGCAGTACTTC. Its protein is CASSASGTGVSYEQYF.

The V call is TRBV6-5, the J call TRBJ1-2; maybe TRBD1 (6 bases). This CDR3 is 13 amino acids long. The germline V and J ends were trimmed by 6 bases and 2 bases, with 10 bases remaining between them. Germline V gene sequence: CDR1 MNHEY, CDR2 SVGAGI. CDR3: CASSRGGNYGYTF. The CDR3 DNA reads TGTGCCAGCAGCAGGGGAGGGAACTATGGCTACACCTTC.

The chain carries TRBV7-6 and TRBJ1-1; no clear D gene. The CDR3 extends over 14 amino acids. The V and J ends lost 1 base and 0 bases respectively, with 6 bases between them. Germline V gene data show CDR1 as SGHVS and CDR2 as FNYEAQ. The CDR3 loop is CASSLDSVNTEAFF. The CDR3 DNA reads TGTGCCAGCAGCTTAGATAGCGTGAACACTGAAGCTTTCTTT.

This rearrangement joins TRBV12-5 to TRBJ2-3; D is undetermined. The CDR3 length is 13 residues. Trimming took off 2 bases at V and 6 bases at J, with 9 bases between the two ends. Germline V gene sequence: CDR1 LGHNT, CDR2 FRNRAP. CDR3 amino acids: CASGLHPQDTQYF. The CDR3 nucleotides read TGTGCTAGTGGTTTGCACCCACAGGATACGCAGTATTTT.

The chain carries TRBV6-4 and TRBJ2-1; TRBD2 agrees at 8 bases. The trim removed 0 bases at V and 7 bases at J, leaving 5 bases unmatched. This CDR3 spans 15 amino acids. Germline V CDR1 and CDR2: MRHNA, SNTAGT. The CDR3 reads CASSDSAGEPNEQFF. The CDR3 DNA reads as TGTGCCAGCAGTGACTCAGCGGGAGAACCGAATGAGCAGTTCTTC.